This T cell receptor beta chain stems from a study of T cells in Graves' hyperthyroidism and ophthalmopathy (dated by TCRdb to between 2018 and 2021). A note on the overall study: Peripheral blood was sampled at the time of initial diagnosis, prior to any treatment. The 85 to 100 discovery patients were randomly split 7:3 into training and test sets. The paper reports TCR Vbeta CDR3 sequencing of approximately 140 peripheral blood samples: over 40 ophthalmopathy, 70 to 85 hyperthyroidism and around 17 progressor patients. In six Graves' hyperthyroidism patients, the study also compared T-cell repertoires from thyroid tissue with T-cell repertoires from blood. After blood sampling, hyperthyroidism patients were treated with methimazole at a starting dose of 30 mg daily, and ophthalmopathy patients were treated with high-dose intravenous methylprednisolone. To identify TCR V-J signatures that set the groups apart, the researchers used a discovery cohort of 100 or so patients, made up of roughly 40 with Graves' ophthalmopathy and 55 to 65 with stable Graves' hyperthyroidism. Prospective prediction of ophthalmopathy was tested in an independent validation cohort of fewer than 20 hyperthyroidism patients and 17 patients who later progressed to ophthalmopathy. Here is what the overall study found, with its caveats: During validation, the model predicted progression to ophthalmopathy a median of approximately 6 months ahead of onset, with more than 55% sensitivity and around 72% specificity. No statistical method was used to fix the sample size in advance, and group allocation was not hidden from the investigators. Blood samples also contained most of the expanded thyroid clonotypes (frequency above 0.001), which suggests that blood repertoires may reflect thyroid immune responses. A model built on a 13 V-J signature distinguished ophthalmopathy from stable hyperthyroidism, reaching 85% to 90% sensitivity and about 81% specificity in cross-validation and 80%/75% in testing.

Amplification of TCR beta CDR3 regions was carried out from RNA transcripts. A first-round RT-PCR of the TCR CDR3 used the HTBI primer set with the Qiagen OneStep RT-PCR kit. Libraries were constructed in a second round of multiplex PCR, after which size selection and purification were performed. Libraries were sequenced paired-end with 100 bp reads on an Illumina HiSeq2000. Per the original workflow: SOAPnuke was used to process the raw data, with reads discarded if the reads contained adapters or uncalled bases, had a mean Phred below 15, or lacked an exact constant-primer or identifier match. COPE v1.2.5 was used to merge the high-quality paired reads, and each unique nucleotide sequence was defined as a clonotype. MiTCR v1.1 was used to align clonotypes to the IMGT TRBV, TRBD and TRBJ reference segments. The analysis was restricted to V-J combinations with a frequency above 0.0001, which together covered 99% to 99.2% of the repertoires. A TCS score was defined as the ratio of F50 (clonal expansion) to E x V (chaos), with BLOSUM62-based TCRdist applied between CDR3 peptides within each V-J. Welch's t-statistics and random forest reduced 500 to 650 V-J features to 13, which were used in a naive Bayes classifier (R e1071). The public reads were reprocessed in TCRdb via fastp at Q25 and MiXCR, keeping in-frame beta chains. When rows share a CDR3 protein, they turn into one entry using the most common DNA and genes. What appears here as the V and J calls and clone size reflects TCRdb's work, not the paper's. This sample comprises some 460,000 distinct CDR3 sequences, around a sixth of them detected only once. Clones ranked in the top ten supply about 14% of the sample.

Stable Graves' hyperthyroidism was defined as no progression to ophthalmopathy during 18 months of follow-up. The hyperthyroidism patients were between 18 and 65 years old and newly diagnosed, with a disease duration of less than 2 months. Any patient with an uncontrolled infection, another autoimmune disease, pregnancy or lactation was excluded. Clinical symptoms, serum thyroxine and TRAb, thyroid ultrasound, and orbital computed tomography formed the basis for the diagnoses. PBMCs were isolated from 7.5 to 10 ml of fresh peripheral blood by Ficoll-Paque density gradient centrifugation. Total RNA was extracted with Trizol reagent, and quality was checked on an Agilent 2100 Bioanalyzer. CDR1 and CDR2 were assigned from the germline V gene (reference sequence) as LNHDA and SQIVND. The CDR3 has 16 amino acids, counting the end cysteine and phenylalanine. Kept here is only the CDR3 DNA, which spans 48 bases and is read in frame from base 1. Deletion took 1 base off V and 6 bases off J, with a span of 18 bases between the germline ends.

This clonotype occurred a few times. Its antigen target is currently unknown. No base quality information exists; no much larger clone differs at one position. The sequence is built from TRBV19 and TRBJ1-2; a tentative D match to TRBD1 spans 6 bases. Sequenced material: blood. The receptor's source is a woman aged 18-29 years with Graves' hyperthyroidism. The CDR3 amino acid sequence is: CASSIGLTGEKDGYTF. The nucleotide sequence reads TGTGCCAGTAGTATAGGGCTGACAGGAGAGAAGGATGGCTACACCTTC.